What follows describes a single T cell receptor (beta chain). Its antigen is unidentified. Primers: 60 Vbeta forward and 13 Jbeta reverse. Libraries were prepared by immunoSEQ multiplex PCR; TCRdb keeps only in-frame clonotypes and omits some of them. The repertoire holds 150,000 to 200,000 clones, with approximately 75% as singletons. The data originate from a study of cytomegalovirus exposure and HLA in healthy donors. Study-wide findings and caveats: Later analysis identified 16,951 TCR beta sequences associated with HLA alleles, using a false discovery rate threshold of 0.05.

Germline V gene lookup returns CDR1 KGHSH and CDR2 LQKENI. Between the trimmed V and J ends, which lost 5 bases and 3 bases, there was a span of 26 bases. CDR3 length equals 19 residues. The chain links TRBV18 to TRBJ1-3; tentatively, D is TRBD1 (6 bases). Material: PBMCs. This TCR derives from a man aged 50 to 59 in good health and CMV-seropositive. In nucleotides, the CDR3 is TGTGCCAGCTCAAGGAACATGATCAGGGGAATAGGACGTGGAAACACCATATATTTT. It codes for CASSRNMIRGIGRGNTIYF.